This T cell receptor (beta chain) was sequenced for a study of T-cell reconstitution after alpha-beta-depleted transplantation in children. The study's findings and limits: Counts and diversity of T cells one year after transplant came mostly from newly produced T cells. For some patients, TCRbeta diversity was high at day 60 because of recipient T cells and thymic progenitors that survived.

A library of TCRbeta sequences, prepared with unique molecular identifiers, was generated. MiXCR was run by TCRdb on the PCR reads, yielding one entry per CDR3 protein. The sample holds 800,000 to 1,000,000 distinct CDR3 sequences, about 30% seen once. V dropped 1 base and J dropped 0; count of bases not matched to a gene: 10. CDR3 length: 18 residues. CDR1 is LNHNV, CDR2 YYDKDF, per germline (reference sequence). This clonotype was found a few times. The antigen remains undetermined. The specimen comprised PBMCs, mostly from graft donor cells, sampled 360 days after TCRalphabeta/CD19-depleted stem cell transplant. V gene TRBV15 combines with J gene TRBJ2-3; 7 positions agree with TRBD1. This receptor was taken from a boy under two years old who had a stem cell transplant for SCID, so the T cells may come from the graft donor. The CDR3 reads CATSRAFRTTGSTDTQYF. The CDR3 coding sequence is TGTGCCACCAGCAGAGCGTTTCGGACGACAGGGAGCACAGATACGCAGTATTTT. The full variable domain, its missing parts supplied by reference TRBV15 and TRBJ2-3, is DAMVIQNPRYQVTQFGKPVTLSCSQTLNHNVMYWYQQKSSQAPKLLFHYYDKDFNNEADTPDNFQSRRPNTSFCFLDIRSPGLGDTAMYLCATSRAFRTTGSTDTQYFGPGTRLTVL.